Below, 18 T cell receptor beta chains from the same sample are listed, as sequenced in a study of cytomegalovirus exposure and HLA in healthy donors. Vbeta (60) and Jbeta (13) primers were used in the PCR. TCRdb's copy holds only in-frame clones and misses some; the assay was immunoSEQ multiplex PCR. The top ten hold about 1.4% of the sample, which has about 180,000 clones, approximately 80% seen once. Sequencing used PBMCs. The receptor source for this set is a girl aged 10 to 17 in good health and CMV-seropositive.

To note about this clone: The same CDR3 is also encoded by other DNA sequences in this sample. The V gene is TRBV6-4, the J gene TRBJ1-1; D possibly corresponds to TRBD1 (6 bases). The V end lost 3 bases, the J end lost 3 bases, and 8 bases lay between the germline ends. CDR3 length: 13 amino acids. CDR1 and CDR2 (germline): MRHNA, SNTAGT. The DNA of the CDR3 is TGTGCCAGCAGTGAAGACAGGTACACTGAAGCTTTCTTT. It yields the protein CASSEDRYTEAFF.

V is TRBV28 and J is TRBJ1-5; 9 bases agree with TRBD1. Germline CDR1 and CDR2: MDHEN and SYDVKM. The CDR3 runs 15 residues. J was trimmed by 6 bases and V by 7 bases; bases with no gene match: 10. The CDR3 DNA reads TGTGCCAGCATGACACCGGGACAGGGCTTTCAGCCCCAGCATTTT. It specifies CASMTPGQGFQPQHF.

The J gene is TRBJ2-3, the V gene TRBV9, with a tentative D call TRBD1 (6 bases). V was clipped by 3 bases and J by 6 bases, with 17 bases between them. The CDR3 contains 15 residues. Per germline, CDR1 SGDLS and CDR2 YYNGEE. The CDR3 DNA sequence: TGTGCCAGCAGCGCCAGGGGAGCAGAAGGGGATACGCAGTATTTT. This codes for CASSARGAEGDTQYF.

The genes are TRBV15 and TRBJ2-3; tentatively, D is TRBD2 (5 bases). Per the germline V gene, CDR1 is LNHNV and CDR2 is YYDKDF (reference sequence). This CDR3 contains 15 residues. Between the trimmed V and J ends, which lost 5 bases and 2 bases, there was a span of 14 bases. CDR3 nucleotides: TGTGCCACCAGCGTCGCGGGTTCGTTCACAGATACGCAGTATTTT. Translated, it gives CATSVAGSFTDTQYF.

The chain links TRBV27 to TRBJ2-3; D unresolved. This CDR3 comprises 15 residues. V lost 0 bases to trimming and J lost 6 bases, with 13 bases between them. From germline, CDR1 is MNHEY and CDR2 SMNVEV (reference sequence). For the CDR3, the DNA is TGTGCCAGCAGTTTATCCCCAATACCTAGTGATACGCAGTATTTT. Protein: CASSLSPIPSDTQYF.

Note on this clone: The junction departs from the called germline gene at one end, perhaps through a read error. The chain employs TRBV7-9 and TRBJ1-1; no clear D. The V gene's germline CDR1 is SEHNR and CDR2 FQNEAQ (reference sequence). This CDR3 spans 15 amino acids. The CDR3 nucleotides are TGTTCCAGCAGCCTCGGACTCGGGGTAAACACTGAAGCTTTCTTT. This gives the protein CSSSLGLGVNTEAFF.

J is TRBJ2-1 and V is TRBV25-1; 7 bases are shared with TRBD2. The germline gives CDR1 MGHDK, CDR2 SYGVNS. V was clipped by 8 bases and J by 4 bases; unmatched bases: 2. The CDR3 contains 12 residues. CDR3 DNA: TGTGCCAGCGACGGGGGGTACAATGAGCAGTTCTTC. Protein: CASDGGYNEQFF. The complete variable domain, with remaining parts taken from reference TRBV25-1 and TRBJ2-1, reads EADIYQTPRYLVIGTGKKITLECSQTMGHDKMYWYQQDPGMELHLIHYSYGVNSTEKGDLSSESTVSRIRTEHFPLTLESARPSHTSQYLCASDGGYNEQFFGPGTRLTVL.

The chain couples TRBV9 to TRBJ2-3; the match to TRBD2 covers 13 bases. The V and J ends lost 2 bases and 3 bases, in that order; junction bases with no gene match: 3. The CDR3 loop spans 16 amino acids. Germline values: CDR1 SGDLS, CDR2 YYNGEE. CDR3 sequence (DNA): TGTGCCAGCAGCGTGGGGACTAGCGGGATTACAGATACGCAGTATTTT. Amino acids: CASSVGTSGITDTQYF.

The chain has TRBV2 and TRBJ2-7, with TRBD1 matching over 9 bases. V lost 10 bases, J lost 3 bases, and 10 bases stayed unmatched. CDR1 and CDR2 (germline): SNHLY, FYNNEI. The CDR3 length is 14 residues. As DNA, the CDR3 is TGTGCCACCCCTCGGGACAGGGAGAACTACGAGCAGTACTTC. It is translated as CATPRDRENYEQYF.

A few counts support this clone. V gene TRBV11-2 combines with J gene TRBJ2-7; D call uncertain. The ends were cut back, 3 bases at V and 0 bases at J, with 9 bases in the middle. CDR1 and CDR2 (germline): SGHAT, FQNNGV. The CDR3 is made up of 14 amino acids. CDR3 amino acids: CASSFEVTSYEQYF. CDR3 sequence (DNA): TGTGCCAGCAGCTTCGAGGTCACCTCCTACGAGCAGTACTTC.

This chain joins TRBV15 and TRBJ2-5; TRBD2 aligns across 13 bases. CDR3 length: 17 amino acids. V was pared by 5 bases and J by 1 base, with 7 bases of the junction left unmatched. Germline V lookup: CDR1 LNHNV, CDR2 YYDKDF (reference sequence). The CDR3 DNA reads as TGTGCCACCAGCGGCGGACTAGCGGGAGCCCTCCAAGAGACCCAGTACTTC. Translation gives CATSGGLAGALQETQYF.

V gene TRBV2 combines with J gene TRBJ1-2, with 9 positions matching TRBD1. Germline V CDR1 and CDR2: SNHLY, FYNNEI. V trimming: 7 bases; J trimming: 4 bases; junction bases outside the gene matches: 7. The length of the CDR3 is 14 residues. Here the CDR3 reads CASMRVDRGYGYTF. The CDR3 DNA follows: TGTGCCAGCATGAGGGTGGACAGGGGCTATGGCTACACCTTC.

Points on this clone: This sample also contains other DNA sequences that code for the same CDR3. The chain uses TRBV30 and TRBJ1-2; TRBD1 agrees at 7 bases. This CDR3 region has 13 residues. V shed 0 bases, J shed 3 bases, and the junction held 1 base outside the gene matches. Germline V gene lookup returns CDR1 GTSNPN and CDR2 SVGIG (reference sequence). CDR3 nucleotides: TGTGCCTGGAGTGTACAGGGGCACTATGGCTACACCTTC. Translation gives CAWSVQGHYGYTF.

This clone was seen just once. The gene calls are TRBV11-2 and TRBJ2-7; D is possibly TRBD1 (6 bases). Germline V gene data show CDR1 as SGHAT and CDR2 as FQNNGV. The germline V and J ends were trimmed by 0 bases and 4 bases, with 19 bases remaining between them. The CDR3 contains 17 residues. The CDR3 is CASSLDWKTGPPYEQYF. CDR3 bases: TGTGCCAGCAGCTTAGATTGGAAGACAGGTCCCCCTTACGAGCAGTACTTC.

This clone was picked up a small number of times. J is TRBJ2-5 and V is TRBV12-5; TRBD1 is a possible D gene (5 bases). V was clipped by 7 bases and J by 5 bases, with 14 bases between them. Germline V lookup: CDR1 LGHNT, CDR2 FRNRAP. The CDR3 covers 13 residues. CDR3 residues: CASERQGKETQYF. The CDR3 DNA reads as TGTGCTAGTGAACGGCAGGGTAAGGAGACCCAGTACTTC.

For this clone: Germline and junction disagree at one end, which may indicate a read error. This chain joins TRBV7-7 and TRBJ2-7; weak D call: TRBD1 (5 bases). The CDR3 consists of 13 residues. CDR1 and CDR2 (germline): SSHAT, FNYEAQ (reference sequence). In DNA form, the CDR3 reads TGTGCTAGCAGCTTACATCCAGGGATTGAGCAGTACTTC. It translates to CASSLHPGIEQYF.

The gene calls are TRBV30 and TRBJ1-2; D remains ambiguous. Germline V CDR1 and CDR2: GTSNPN, SVGIG (reference sequence). The CDR3 spans 12 residues. CDR3 region: CALRAVNYGYTF. The CDR3 nucleotides read TGTGCTCTGCGGGCAGTGAACTATGGCTACACCTTC.

J is TRBJ1-4 and V is TRBV7-2, with D uncertain. Germline V gene lookup returns CDR1 SGHTA and CDR2 FQGNSA. The CDR3 loop spans 13 amino acids. Trimming cost V 2 bases and J 6 bases, with 7 bases left between them. The CDR3, as DNA: TGTGCCAGCAGCTTACTAGAGCATGAAAAACTGTTTTTT. Its protein product is CASSLLEHEKLFF.